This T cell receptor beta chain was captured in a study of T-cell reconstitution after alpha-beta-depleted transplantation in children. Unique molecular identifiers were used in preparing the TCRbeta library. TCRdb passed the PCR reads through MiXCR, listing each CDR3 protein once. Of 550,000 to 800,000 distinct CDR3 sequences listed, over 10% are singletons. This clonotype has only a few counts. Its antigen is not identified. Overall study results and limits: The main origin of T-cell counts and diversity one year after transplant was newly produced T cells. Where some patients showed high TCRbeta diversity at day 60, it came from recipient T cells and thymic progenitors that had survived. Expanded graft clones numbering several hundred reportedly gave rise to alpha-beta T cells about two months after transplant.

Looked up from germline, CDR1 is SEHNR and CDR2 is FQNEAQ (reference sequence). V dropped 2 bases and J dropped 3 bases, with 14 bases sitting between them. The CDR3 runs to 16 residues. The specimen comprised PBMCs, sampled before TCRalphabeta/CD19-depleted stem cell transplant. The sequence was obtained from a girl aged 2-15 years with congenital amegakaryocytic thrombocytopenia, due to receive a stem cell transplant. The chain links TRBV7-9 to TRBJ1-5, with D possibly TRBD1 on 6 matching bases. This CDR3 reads CASSLYRVGANQPQHF. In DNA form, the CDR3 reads TGTGCCAGCAGCTTATACAGGGTAGGGGCCAATCAGCCCCAGCATTTT.